These 8 T cell receptor beta chains were all obtained from the same sample, sequenced in a study of blood T cell repertoires in COVID-19. Clones were read by immunoSEQ multiplex PCR, and TCRdb kept only the in-frame ones, dropping some. In the table there are 200,000 to 250,000 clones, approximately 77% of which are singletons. The material sequenced was peripheral blood. Receptors originate from a woman of 80 years or more with acute or convalescent COVID-19.

This clone was recorded once. J is TRBJ1-5 and V is TRBV7-9; D not certain. Looked up from germline, CDR1 is SEHNR and CDR2 is FQNEAQ (reference sequence). Trimming stripped 2 bases from V and 11 bases from J, with 10 bases between. The CDR3 has 12 residues. The CDR3 protein is CASSLPIGAQHF. The CDR3 DNA reads as TGTGCCAGCAGCTTACCAATCGGAGCCCAGCATTTT.

This clone was seen only a few times. V and J are TRBV28 and TRBJ2-3, with 13 bases that match TRBD2. Germline V gene lookup returns CDR1 MDHEN and CDR2 SYDVKM. This CDR3 spans 15 amino acids. With V trimmed by 3 bases and J by 7 bases, 4 bases remained unmatched. CDR3 amino acids: CASSLSGLAGHTQYF. CDR3 nucleotides: TGTGCCAGCAGTTTGTCGGGACTAGCGGGGCATACGCAGTATTTT.

This clone has more than one count but fewer than ten. The chain combines TRBV20-1 with TRBJ1-2; D gene unclear. The CDR3 totals 13 residues. The V and J ends lost 3 bases and 4 bases respectively, with 12 bases between them. Germline V lookup: CDR1 DFQATT, CDR2 SNEGSKA (reference sequence). CDR3 sequence (DNA): TGCAGTGCTAGTCTCCGGGGAGGCTATGGCTACACCTTC. It translates to CSASLRGGYGYTF.

The chain recombines TRBV6-1 with TRBJ1-2; the D gene is possibly TRBD1 (5 bases). CDR3 length: 15 amino acids. In germline, CDR1 is MNHNS, CDR2 SASEGT. V lost 3 bases and J 4 bases, leaving 15 bases between the germline ends. CDR3: CASSEFRGRGYGYTF. CDR3 DNA sequence: TGTGCCAGCAGTGAGTTTCGGGGGAGAGGCTATGGCTACACCTTC.

The chain links TRBV5-1 to TRBJ2-5; possible D gene TRBD2, 7 bases. The germline CDR1 and CDR2 sequences are SGHRS and YFSETQ. The ends were cut back, 0 bases at V and 5 bases at J, with 17 bases in the middle. This CDR3 has 16 residues. CDR3: CASSLVARGGAETQYF. For the CDR3, the DNA is TGCGCCAGCAGCTTGGTCGCCAGGGGAGGGGCGGAGACCCAGTACTTC.

The genes are TRBV2 and TRBJ2-1; no clear D. Germline loops: CDR1 SNHLY, CDR2 FYNNEI. Trimming took 3 bases from V and 0 from J, leaving 6 bases between them. This CDR3 is 14 amino acids long. CDR3 coding DNA: TGTGCCAGCAGTGACAGCGACTCCTACAATGAGCAGTTCTTC. Its translation is CASSDSDSYNEQFF.

The rearrangement links TRBV7-3 to TRBJ2-7; 8 nucleotides line up with TRBD1. Germline V lookup: CDR1 SGHTA, CDR2 FQGTGA. This CDR3 is 15 amino acids long. With V trimmed by 5 bases and J by 0 bases, 6 bases remained unmatched. CDR3 nucleotides: TGTGCCAGCAGCCCGGGGACAGGTCTCTCCTACGAGCAGTACTTC. Protein: CASSPGTGLSYEQYF.

This clone was counted only a few times. V gene TRBV2 combines with J gene TRBJ2-5, with 11 bases that match TRBD2. The CDR3 extends over 18 amino acids. Looked up from germline, CDR1 is SNHLY and CDR2 is FYNNEI. With V trimmed by 7 bases and J by 0 bases, 13 bases remained unmatched. As DNA, the CDR3 is TGTGCCAGCAACGCTGGGGTAGCGGGGGGGAGGTACCAAGAGACCCAGTACTTC. Translation gives CASNAGVAGGRYQETQYF.